Listed below are T cell receptor beta chains from one sample, sequenced in a study of cytomegalovirus exposure and HLA in healthy donors. Measured with immunoSEQ multiplex PCR; TCRdb has only the in-frame clones, and not every one. The repertoire has roughly 66,000 clones, about 84% of them found once; the top ten carry roughly 7.8%. The sample comprised PBMCs. All receptors come from a man aged 18 to 30 in good health and CMV-seropositive. Each CDR3 is given with its conserved first and last residue. A D gene is named only where the DNA matches it firmly.

d_call j_call v_call cdr3_nt cdr3_aa
TRBD2 TRBJ2-1 TRBV5-1 TGCGCCAGCAGCTTGGCTAGCGGGGGGGCCCATGAGCAGTTCTTC CASSLASGGAHEQFF
TRBD2 TRBJ2-1 TRBV4-2 TGTGCCAGCAGCCAAGCACAAAGCGGGGGGGTTGATCATGAGCAGTTCTTC CASSQAQSGGVDHEQFF
TRBD1 TRBJ1-2 TRBV29-1 TGCAGCGTTGACCGGACAGGGGGTTATGGCTACACCTTC CSVDRTGGYGYTF
TRBD1 TRBJ2-7 TRBV5-1 TGCGCCAGCAGCGTCCTGGGGACAGGGGCCTACGAGCAGTACTTC CASSVLGTGAYEQYF
- TRBJ1-5 TRBV6-6 TGTGCCAGCAGTTACCCCGTAGCACCACAAGGTCAGCCCCAGCATTTT CASSYPVAPQGQPQHF
TRBD1 TRBJ1-5 TRBV2 TGTGCCAGCAGGGCCGGGACAGGGGTAATCCAGCCCCAGCATTTT CASRAGTGVIQPQHF
TRBD1 TRBJ2-7 TRBV29-1 TGCAGCGTTGAACCTTCGACAGGGGCGCCCGGGGAGCAGTACTTC CSVEPSTGAPGEQYF
TRBD1 TRBJ2-7 TRBV25-1 TGTGCCAGCAGTGATGGGACAGGGGGCGTCTACGAGCAGTACTTC CASSDGTGGVYEQYF
TRBD2 TRBJ2-7 TRBV2 TGTGCCAGCAGTGAAGCGGTTACTAGCGGGATTTACGAGCAGTACTTC CASSEAVTSGIYEQYF
- TRBJ1-1 TRBV5-1 TGCGCCAGCAGCTTGGACGCCCGGGAACGCACTGAAGCTTTCTTT CASSLDARERTEAFF
TRBD1 TRBJ1-4 TRBV6-1 TGTGCCAGTAAAAGACCGGGACAGGGGCATGAAAAACTGTTTTTT CASKRPGQGHEKLFF
- TRBJ1-5 TRBV5-1 TGCGCCAGCAGCCCCATGGGGGGGCATCAGCCCCAGCATTTT CASSPMGGHQPQHF
TRBD1 TRBJ1-1 TRBV11-2 TGTGCCAGCAGATTAGGGACAGGCACTGAAGCTTTCTTT CASRLGTGTEAFF
- TRBJ1-1 TRBV30 TGTGCCTGGAGTGTACGTTCGGGATACACTGAAGCTTTCTTT CAWSVRSGYTEAFF
- TRBJ2-6 TRBV5-1 TGCGCCAGCAGCTGGGGCCCTGGAGCGTCTGGGGCCAACGTCCTGACTTTC CASSWGPGASGANVLTF
TRBD1 TRBJ1-1 TRBV6-5 TGTGCCAGCAGTCCCGGACAGGGGAGTACTGAAGCTTTCTTT CASSPGQGSTEAFF
- TRBJ2-7 TRBV6-1 TGTGCCAGCAGCCCCGGCGAGGGGGCCTACGAGCAGTACTTC CASSPGEGAYEQYF
TRBD1 TRBJ2-7 TRBV10-1 TGCGCCAGCAGGGCAGCGGACAGGGACAGTCCCGAGGGAGACTACGAGCAGTACTTC CASRAADRDSPEGDYEQYF
TRBD1 TRBJ1-5 TRBV2 TGTGCCAGCACCCCGGGACAGCTTAATAATCAGCCCCAGCATTTT CASTPGQLNNQPQHF
TRBD2 TRBJ2-1 TRBV30 TGTGCCTGGAGTTTTTTAGGCGGGGGGCACAATGAGCAGTTCTTC CAWSFLGGGHNEQFF
TRBD2 TRBJ2-5 TRBV4-2 TGTGCCAGCAGCCAAGGAAGCGGGGACGAAGAGACCCAGTACTTC CASSQGSGDEETQYF
- TRBJ1-5 TRBV6-5 TGTGCCAGCAGTTACGGCAGGGGTATCAATCAGCCCCAGCATTTT CASSYGRGINQPQHF
- TRBJ2-3 TRBV11-3 TGTGCCAGCAGCTCCCGTCAGGGGGATACGCAGTATTTT CASSSRQGDTQYF
- TRBJ2-1 TRBV6-1 TGTGCCAGCAGATACATTGACAATGAGCAGTTCTTC CASRYIDNEQFF